This entry features one T cell receptor (beta chain) sequence. The entry originates in a study of blood T cell repertoires in COVID-19. Study context: In each case, the material was cDNA or gDNA derived from T cells, B-cell-depleted T cells, or PBMCs.

Per the original data handling: Reference gene primer amplification gave nucleated cell count estimates. The table came from immunoSEQ multiplex PCR; TCRdb's copy has only in-frame clones and leaves some out. Clonal size and the V and J genes are those of that table, whereas D and trimming came from the DNA. The sample carries about 60,000 clones, roughly three quarters recorded once. This TCR was sampled from a man between 45 and 60 years old with active or convalescent COVID-19. The sequenced sample consisted of peripheral blood.

The CDR3 coding sequence is TGTGCCAGCAGCAACCAGGGGTTTGGCTACACCTTC. Translating it yields CASSNQGFGYTF. J is TRBJ1-2 and V is TRBV7-2; TRBD1 might be the D (6 bases). V was shortened by 5 bases and J by 7 bases, with 11 bases between the two germline ends. This CDR3 spans 12 amino acids. Germline V lookup: CDR1 SGHTA, CDR2 FQGNSA.